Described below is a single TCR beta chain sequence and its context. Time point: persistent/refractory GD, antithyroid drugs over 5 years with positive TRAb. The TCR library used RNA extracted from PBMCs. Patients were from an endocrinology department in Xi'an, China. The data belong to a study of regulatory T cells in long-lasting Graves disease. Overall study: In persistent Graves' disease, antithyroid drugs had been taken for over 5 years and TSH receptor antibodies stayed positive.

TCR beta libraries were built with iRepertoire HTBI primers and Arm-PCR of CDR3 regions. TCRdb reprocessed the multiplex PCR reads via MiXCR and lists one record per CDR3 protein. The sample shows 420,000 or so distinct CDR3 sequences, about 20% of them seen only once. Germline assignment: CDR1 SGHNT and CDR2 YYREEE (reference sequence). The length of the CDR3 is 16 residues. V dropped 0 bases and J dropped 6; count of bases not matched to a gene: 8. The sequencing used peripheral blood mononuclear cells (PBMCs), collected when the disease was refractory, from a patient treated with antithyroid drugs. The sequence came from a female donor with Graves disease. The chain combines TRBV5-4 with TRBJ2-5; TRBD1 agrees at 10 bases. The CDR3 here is CASSLAPTGGEKTQYF. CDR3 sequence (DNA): TGTGCCAGCAGCTTGGCCCCGACAGGGGGCGAAAAGACCCAGTACTTC.